This T cell receptor (beta chain) was profiled in a study of type 1 regulatory T cells. For the study at large: T-allo10 is a Tr1-enriched, alloantigen-specific CD4 T cell product made in vitro.

CDR1 is DFQATT and CDR2 is SNEGSKA in the germline V gene (reference sequence). V was cut by 5 bases and J by 3 bases, with 10 bases left in between. There are 12 residues in the CDR3. TCRdb passed the reads through MiXCR, listing each CDR3 protein once. This table has around 2,500 distinct CDR3 sequences, around 5.8% appearing once. Sequencing input: CD4+ T cells, either the whole sample or a sorted fraction (not recorded which). This receptor was identified in a human donor in good health. V gene TRBV20-1 combines with J gene TRBJ2-5; tentative D call: TRBD2 (6 bases). The CDR3 sequence is CSAGGFKETQYF. The CDR3 DNA sequence: TGCAGTGCTGGGGGGTTCAAAGAGACCCAGTACTTC.